Listed below are T cell receptor beta chains from one sample, sequenced in a study of blood T cell repertoires in COVID-19. The repertoire was sequenced with immunoSEQ multiplex PCR; TCRdb's copy has only in-frame clones and lacks some. The sample lists approximately 170,000 clones, about nine tenths seen once, with roughly 3.3% in the top ten. Sequencing was done on a sample of peripheral blood. The source of these receptors is a man in his 70s with acute or convalescent COVID-19. The CDR3 runs from the conserved cysteine through the conserved F or W. The D gene is left open where the match is weak. Not every row has a clone size; where given, it reads once, few, many or a size class.

TRBJ1-4,14,TRBV19,-,-,CASSMNNRNEKLFF,TGTGCCAGTAGTATGAACAACCGAAATGAAAAACTGTTTTTT
TRBJ2-7,16,TRBV7-6,TRBD2,-,CASSLVLAGGRYEQYF,TGTGCCAGCAGCTTAGTATTAGCGGGGGGGCGGTACGAGCAGTACTTC
TRBJ1-4,16,TRBV5-1,-,-,CASSVGDTPVGEKLFF,TGCGCCAGCAGCGTCGGGGACACCCCGGTCGGTGAAAAACTGTTTTTT
TRBJ2-7,13,TRBV9,-,-,CASTGTLEGEQYF,TGTGCCAGCACCGGAACCTTAGAGGGCGAGCAGTACTTC
TRBJ2-3,19,TRBV5-5,TRBD2,-,CASSLRLAGIPQGTDTQYF,TGTGCCAGCAGCCTGCGACTAGCCGGAATCCCCCAAGGCACAGATACGCAGTATTTT
TRBJ1-3,16,TRBV7-2,-,-,CASSLSFRVSANTIYF,TGTGCCAGCAGCTTAAGCTTTCGGGTTTCTGCGAACACCATATATTTT
TRBJ1-2,13,TRBV12-3/TRBV12-4,-,-,CASSQGQNYGYTF,TGTGCCAGCAGCCAAGGACAGAACTATGGCTACACCTTC
TRBJ2-3,20,TRBV4-2,-,-,CASSHPAGTPLAGSTDTQYF,TGTGCCAGCAGCCATCCCGCAGGAACGCCCCTAGCCGGCAGCACAGATACGCAGTATTTT
TRBJ1-5,12,TRBV5-1,-,-,CASSLEGQPQHF,TGCGCCAGCAGCTTGGAGGGGCAGCCCCAGCATTTT
TRBJ1-1,15,TRBV7-3,-,-,CASSPSTAMNTEAFF,TGTGCCAGCAGCCCCTCGACAGCGATGAACACTGAAGCTTTCTTT
TRBJ2-2,17,TRBV7-3,-,-,CASSRDTSGWGTGELFF,TGTGCCAGCAGCCGGGACACCTCGGGGTGGGGCACCGGGGAGCTGTTTTTT
TRBJ1-2,13,TRBV10-3,TRBD1,few,CAISWTGDYGYTF,TGTGCCATCAGTTGGACAGGGGACTATGGCTACACCTTC
TRBJ1-1,15,TRBV6-5,-,-,CASSYSLLANTEAFF,TGTGCCAGCAGTTACTCTTTACTTGCAAACACTGAAGCTTTCTTT
TRBJ2-7,14,TRBV20-1,TRBD1,-,CSASPGQGVYEQYF,TGCAGTGCTAGTCCGGGACAGGGGGTCTACGAGCAGTACTTC
TRBJ1-2,17,TRBV5-1,TRBD1,-,CASSAPGQGVVNYGYTF,TGCGCCAGCAGCGCGCCGGGACAGGGGGTAGTAAACTATGGCTACACCTTC
TRBJ1-4,15,TRBV5-1,TRBD1,-,CASSFERQGSEKLFF,TGCGCCAGCAGCTTCGAGAGACAGGGGAGCGAAAAACTGTTTTTT
TRBJ2-7,15,TRBV6-5,TRBD2,-,CASSYVGLAGDEQYF,TGTGCCAGCAGTTACGTCGGGCTAGCGGGAGACGAGCAGTACTTC
TRBJ1-5,14,TRBV27,TRBD1,-,CASSRGQPNQPQHF,TGTGCCAGCAGCCGGGGACAGCCCAATCAGCCCCAGCATTTT
TRBJ1-1,14,TRBV7-2,-,-,CASTLSYSNTEAFF,TGTGCCAGCACCCTTTCTTACAGTAACACTGAAGCTTTCTTT
TRBJ2-7,14,TRBV28,-,-,CASSLWQGNYEQYF,TGTGCCAGCAGTTTGTGGCAGGGGAATTACGAGCAGTACTTC
TRBJ2-2,16,TRBV11-2,TRBD1,-,CASSPGWGQGVKELFF,TGTGCCAGCAGCCCGGGATGGGGACAGGGGGTAAAGGAGCTGTTTTTT
TRBJ2-5,13,TRBV6-5,-,-,CASVQGIQETQYF,TGTGCCAGCGTCCAGGGTATCCAGGAGACCCAGTACTTC
TRBJ1-1,15,TRBV7-9,TRBD1,-,CASSARQGMNTEAFF,TGTGCCAGCAGCGCAAGACAGGGAATGAACACTGAAGCTTTCTTT
TRBJ1-1,13,TRBV5-1,-,-,CASSSNTNTEAFF,TGCGCCAGCAGCTCCAACACGAACACTGAAGCTTTCTTT
TRBJ2-5,15,TRBV5-1,-,-,CASSLERQAWETQYF,TGCGCCAGCAGCTTGGAAAGGCAGGCGTGGGAGACCCAGTACTTC
TRBJ1-2,14,TRBV5-4,-,-,CASSLQTVTPGYTF,TGTGCCAGCAGCTTGCAAACAGTCACGCCTGGCTACACCTTC
TRBJ2-4,14,TRBV5-1,-,-,CASSLVGEQNIQYF,TGCGCCAGCAGCTTGGTAGGGGAACAAAACATTCAGTACTTC
TRBJ2-3,20,TRBV28,TRBD2,few,CASSHPAGGPYGTATDTQYF,TGTGCCAGCAGCCACCCAGCGGGAGGTCCATACGGGACGGCCACAGATACGCAGTATTTT
TRBJ1-4,15,TRBV10-3,-,-,CAISQGFQANEKLFF,TGTGCCATCAGCCAGGGCTTCCAGGCTAATGAAAAACTGTTTTTT
TRBJ2-3,13,TRBV13,-,once,CASSLTGTDTQYF,TGTGCCAGCAGTCTTACAGGCACAGATACGCAGTATTTT
TRBJ2-5,12,TRBV6-5,-,-,CASRAEGETQYF,TGTGCCAGCAGGGCAGAGGGAGAGACCCAGTACTTC
TRBJ2-1,13,TRBV6-2/TRBV6-3,-,-,CASSLGIYNEQFF,TGTGCCAGCAGTCTAGGAATCTACAATGAGCAGTTCTTC
TRBJ1-5,13,TRBV6-5,-,-,CASVPGSEQPQHF,TGTGCCAGCGTTCCGGGGTCAGAGCAGCCCCAGCATTTT
TRBJ2-1,15,TRBV4-1,-,-,CASSQRIGSYNEQFF,TGCGCCAGCAGCCAGAGGATAGGATCCTACAATGAGCAGTTCTTC
TRBJ1-4,17,TRBV28,-,-,CASSFSYREATNEKLFF,TGTGCCAGCAGTTTTTCTTACAGGGAAGCAACTAATGAAAAACTGTTTTTT
TRBJ2-1,15,TRBV5-1,TRBD2,-,CASSLGASGSNEQFF,TGCGCCAGCAGCTTGGGGGCTAGCGGGAGCAATGAGCAGTTCTTC
TRBJ1-3,12,TRBV2,-,-,CASSVEGNTIYF,TGTGCCAGCAGTGTAGAAGGAAACACCATATATTTT